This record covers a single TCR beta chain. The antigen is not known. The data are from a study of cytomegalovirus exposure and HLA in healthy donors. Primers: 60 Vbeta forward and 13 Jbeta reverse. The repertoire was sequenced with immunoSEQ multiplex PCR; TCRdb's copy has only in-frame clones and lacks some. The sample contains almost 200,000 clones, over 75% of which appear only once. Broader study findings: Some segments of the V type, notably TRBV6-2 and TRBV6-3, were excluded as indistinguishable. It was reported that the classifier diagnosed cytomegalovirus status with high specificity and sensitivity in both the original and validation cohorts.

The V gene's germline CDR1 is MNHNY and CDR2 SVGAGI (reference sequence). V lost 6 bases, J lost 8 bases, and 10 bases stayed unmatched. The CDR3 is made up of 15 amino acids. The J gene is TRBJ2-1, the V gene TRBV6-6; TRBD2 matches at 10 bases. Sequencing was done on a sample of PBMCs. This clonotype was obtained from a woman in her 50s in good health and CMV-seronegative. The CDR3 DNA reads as TGTGCCAGCAGACTTCTAGCGGGAGATTTGTATGAGCAGTTCTTC. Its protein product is CASRLLAGDLYEQFF.